Presented here are 18 T cell receptor beta chains from one specimen sequenced in a study of blood T cell repertoires in COVID-19. Produced via immunoSEQ multiplex PCR; TCRdb's table is partial and in-frame only. The table shows about 150,000 clones, with more than 75% occurring only once. Material: peripheral blood. Receptors originate from a human donor with acute or convalescent COVID-19. The donor label of this sample is uncertain.

The chain couples TRBV5-1 to TRBJ1-2; 8 bases are a match to TRBD1. The CDR3 has 15 amino acids. CDR1 and CDR2 (germline): SGHRS, YFSETQ. With V trimmed by 0 bases and J by 4 bases, 5 bases remained unmatched. CDR3 DNA sequence: TGCGCCAGCAGCTTGGGACAGGGGACGATCTATGGCTACACCTTC. Residues: CASSLGQGTIYGYTF.

The V gene is TRBV7-9, the J gene TRBJ1-4; D may be TRBD1 (5 bases). The germline V and J ends were trimmed by 5 bases and 6 bases, with 13 bases remaining between them. Germline loops: CDR1 SEHNR, CDR2 FQNEAQ (reference sequence). The CDR3 extends over 14 amino acids. CDR3 sequence: CASSPGPGDEKLFF. In DNA, the CDR3 is TGTGCCAGCAGCCCAGGGCCGGGTGATGAAAAACTGTTTTTT.

This rearrangement joins TRBV4-1 to TRBJ1-1, with D perhaps matching TRBD1 (5 bases). V gave up 0 bases and J gave up 1 base, with 9 bases separating them. This CDR3 contains 15 residues. The germline gives CDR1 MGHRA, CDR2 YSYEKL. This CDR3 is CASSQEVGENTEAFF. The CDR3 nucleotides are TGCGCCAGCAGCCAAGAAGTAGGGGAGAACACTGAAGCTTTCTTT.

The chain couples TRBV27 to TRBJ1-3; D gene uncertain. V lost 6 bases, J lost 4 bases, and 4 bases lay in between. The V gene's germline CDR1 is MNHEY and CDR2 SMNVEV (reference sequence). The length of the CDR3 is 11 residues. CDR3 protein: CASSLGNTIYF. The CDR3 nucleotides read TGTGCCAGCAGCCTCGGAAACACCATATATTTT.

Only one count was recorded for this clone. The chain carries TRBV5-6 and TRBJ1-4, with a tentative D call TRBD1 (5 bases). Germline CDR1 is SGHDT and CDR2 is YYEEEE. This CDR3 comprises 18 residues. V was shortened by 2 bases and J by 5 bases, with 22 bases between the two germline ends. The CDR3: CASSFMSGEIRGNEKLFF. The DNA for the CDR3 is TGTGCCAGCAGCTTTATGAGTGGCGAGATAAGGGGCAATGAAAAACTGTTTTTT.

The sample holds a few counts of this clone. J is TRBJ1-2 and V is TRBV9; 8 positions agree with TRBD1. The junction had 5 bases not matched to a gene; V was cut back by 3 bases and J by 1 base. Germline assignment: CDR1 SGDLS and CDR2 YYNGEE. The CDR3 has 15 residues. The CDR3 bases are TGTGCCAGCAGCGACCGGGACAGGAATAACTATGGCTACACCTTC. Translated: CASSDRDRNNYGYTF.

The chain employs TRBV2 and TRBJ1-2; TRBD1 agrees at 7 bases. Germline V CDR1 and CDR2: SNHLY, FYNNEI. The ends lost 4 bases at V and 6 bases at J; junction bases unmatched: 5. The CDR3 extends over 13 amino acids. The CDR3 DNA sequence: TGTGCCAGCAGTGGACAGGGTTATGATGGCTACACCTTC. Translation gives CASSGQGYDGYTF.

This clone was seen a few times. V is TRBV10-3 and J is TRBJ1-2; perhaps TRBD1 as D (6 bases). CDR3 size: 17 residues. Germline values: CDR1 ENHRY, CDR2 SYGVKD. V was cut by 2 bases and J by 4 bases, with 20 bases left in between. The CDR3 spells CAISEGSTGTQVYGYTF. The DNA of the CDR3 is TGTGCCATCAGTGAGGGAAGTACCGGGACACAAGTCTATGGCTACACCTTC.

The CDR3 coding sequence is TGTGCCAGCAGAACCGGGACAGGGGACAATTCACCCCTCCACTTT. Translation gives CASRTGTGDNSPLHF. The J gene is TRBJ1-6, the V gene TRBV9; 10 bases agree with TRBD1. The CDR3 is 15 amino acids. With V trimmed by 5 bases and J by 7 bases, 6 bases remained unmatched. The germline V gene encodes CDR1 SGDLS and CDR2 YYNGEE.

This clone was seen more than once but under ten times. The rearrangement joins TRBV10-1 to TRBJ1-5; D is ambiguous. Trimming stripped 6 bases from V and 2 bases from J, with 8 bases between. The germline gives CDR1 WNHNN, CDR2 SYGVQD (reference sequence). This CDR3 contains 13 residues. The CDR3 DNA sequence: TGCGCCAGCAGGGTCGTAGGCAATCAGCCCCAGCATTTT. Protein product: CASRVVGNQPQHF.

The rearrangement uses TRBV28 and TRBJ2-3; D gene ambiguous. Germline V CDR1 and CDR2: MDHEN, SYDVKM. The CDR3 spans 13 residues. Trimming removed 6 bases from V and 2 bases from J, with 9 bases in between. The CDR3 loop reads CASSYTHTDTQYF. The CDR3 region has the DNA TGTGCCAGCAGCTATACCCACACAGATACGCAGTATTTT. The entire variable domain, with the rest obtained from reference TRBV28 and TRBJ2-3, is as follows: DVKVTQSSRYLVKRTGEKVFLECVQDMDHENMFWYRQDPGLGLRLIYFSYDVKMKEKGDIPEGYSVSREKKERFSLILESASTNQTSMYLCASSYTHTDTQYFGPGTRLTVL.

In this sample, this clone turned up once. The CDR3 reads CSARKGEALFF. For the CDR3, the DNA is TGCAGTGCTAGAAAAGGAGAGGCGCTGTTTTTT. The chain employs TRBV20-1 and TRBJ2-2, with unresolved D. V was cut by 2 bases and J by 13 bases, with 11 bases left in between. This CDR3 is 11 amino acids long. CDR1 and CDR2 from the germline V gene are DFQATT and SNEGSKA (reference sequence).

V and J are TRBV10-3 and TRBJ2-7; 12 bases are a match to TRBD1. This CDR3 has 14 residues. Per germline, CDR1 ENHRY and CDR2 SYGVKD. V lost 6 bases, J lost 4 bases, and 4 bases stayed unmatched. CDR3 in amino acids: CAIRGTGGSYEQYF. The DNA of the CDR3 is TGTGCCATCAGGGGGACAGGGGGCTCGTACGAGCAGTACTTC.

This chain connects TRBV19 to TRBJ2-3, with TRBD1 matching over 9 bases. The V and J ends lost 8 bases and 1 base, in that order; junction bases with no gene match: 4. The CDR3 extends over 14 amino acids. Looked up from germline, CDR1 is LNHDA and CDR2 is SQIVND (reference sequence). DNA of the CDR3: TGTGCCAGTGCGGACAGGGGTGGCACAGATACGCAGTATTTT. The encoded protein is CASADRGGTDTQYF.

This clone was counted between two and nine times. This chain uses TRBV4-3 with TRBJ2-2, with 7 positions matching TRBD2. This CDR3 region has 17 residues. V gave up 0 bases and J gave up 6 bases; unmatched junction bases: 10. CDR1 is LGHNA and CDR2 is YSLEER in the germline V gene. CDR3 DNA sequence: TGCGCCAGCAGCCAAGATTCACGGGAGGTTCACCCCGGGGAGCTGTTTTTT. Its protein is CASSQDSREVHPGELFF.

The gene calls are TRBV5-1 and TRBJ2-1, with 9 bases lining up with TRBD2. V was pared by 1 base and J by 1 base, with 3 bases of the junction left unmatched. This CDR3 has 16 amino acids. Germline CDR1 is SGHRS and CDR2 is YFSETQ. The CDR3, as DNA: TGCGCCAGCAGCTTGAGAGCGGGAGGATCCTACAATGAGCAGTTCTTC. Its translation is CASSLRAGGSYNEQFF.

The chain joins TRBV24-1 to TRBJ2-1; TRBD1 is a possible D gene (5 bases). Germline V gene data show CDR1 as KGHDR and CDR2 as SFDVKD. The V gene lost 7 bases and the J gene lost 4 bases, with 10 bases spanning the gap. The CDR3 sequence is 13 residues long. CDR3 coding DNA: TGTGCCACCAGAGATCAGGGATACAATGAGCAGTTCTTC. Its translation: CATRDQGYNEQFF.

This clone was seen a single time. The CDR3 here is CASSPGSDRGKRQPQHF. In DNA form, the CDR3 reads TGTGCCAGCTCACCGGGGTCAGACAGGGGGAAGCGTCAGCCCCAGCATTTT. The V and J genes are TRBV18 and TRBJ1-5, with TRBD1 identical over 9 bases. Germline-derived CDR1 and CDR2 are KGHSH and LQKENI. The ends lost 3 bases at V and 6 bases at J; junction bases unmatched: 12. CDR3 length equals 17 residues.